One sample yielded the 4 T cell receptor beta chains listed below, sequenced in a study of T cells after yellow fever vaccination. A single record per CDR3 protein comes from TCRdb applying MiXCR to the 5' RACE reads. The repertoire holds 320,000 or so distinct CDR3 sequences, with less than 9.5% as singletons. This specimen was PBMCs, taken around 45 days after the first yellow fever vaccination. The receptors derive from a man younger than 35 who received the YFV17D yellow fever vaccine.

This clonotype was seen more than once but under ten times. This chain links TRBV7-2 with TRBJ2-7, with 8 bases that match TRBD1. After removal of 1 base from V and 6 bases from J, the junction contained 8 bases not matched to a gene. Germline CDR1 SGHTA, CDR2 FQGNSA. The CDR3 has 15 amino acids. The CDR3 loop is CASSLGGTGLIEQYV. The CDR3 nucleotides are TGTGCCAGCAGCTTAGGGGGGACAGGACTCATCGAGCAGTACGTC.

The chain couples TRBV6-2 or TRBV6-3 to TRBJ2-7; the D gene is possibly TRBD2 (5 bases). CDR3 length: 12 amino acids. Germline V gene sequence: CDR1 MNHEY, CDR2 SVGEGT. The germline V and J ends were trimmed by 6 bases and 4 bases, with 10 bases remaining between them. The CDR3 DNA sequence: TGTGCCAGCAGCCTGGACTTTTACGAGCAGTACTTC. Its translation is CASSLDFYEQYF.

The chain is built from TRBV10-3 and TRBJ1-1, with TRBD1 as a possible D gene (5 bases). Germline V lookup: CDR1 ENHRY, CDR2 SYGVKD. Trimming took 0 bases from V and 6 from J, leaving 11 bases between them. CDR3 size: 14 residues. The CDR3 coding sequence is TGTGCCATCAGTGAGTCGACAGAAGCTCCTGAAGCTTTCTTT. Translated, it gives CAISESTEAPEAFF.

V is TRBV10-3 and J is TRBJ2-1; no firm D call. This CDR3 spans 16 amino acids. V dropped 7 bases and J dropped 0 bases, with 16 bases sitting between them. Germline V gene sequence: CDR1 ENHRY, CDR2 SYGVKD. The CDR3 loop reads CAITPGPLSSYNEQFF. The DNA of the CDR3 is TGTGCCATCACTCCAGGACCCCTTAGCTCCTACAATGAGCAGTTCTTC.